These 18 T cell receptor beta chains were sequenced from one sample in a study of cytomegalovirus exposure and HLA in healthy donors. Only in-frame clones appear in the TCRdb table, and some are missing; sequencing was by immunoSEQ multiplex PCR. The data hold some 130,000 clones, with 82% observed a single time. Sequencing used PBMCs. These receptors were collected from a man aged 25-45 years in good health and CMV-seropositive.

The rearrangement links TRBV18 to TRBJ2-3; 8 bases line up with TRBD2. The junction had 5 bases not matched to a gene; V was cut back by 6 bases and J by 3 bases. CDR1 is KGHSH, CDR2 LQKENI, per germline. The CDR3 has 14 residues. CDR3 in DNA: TGTGCCAGCTCCCTTGGCGGGGGGACAGATACGCAGTATTTT. Residues: CASSLGGGTDTQYF.

The V and J genes are TRBV30 and TRBJ2-1; no definite D call. Germline CDR1 and CDR2: GTSNPN and SVGIG (reference sequence). The CDR3 runs to 12 residues. Trimming shortened V by 4 bases and J by 4 bases, and 8 bases separated the two germline ends. CDR3 sequence reads: CAWKQKYNEQFF. The CDR3 nucleotides are TGTGCCTGGAAACAGAAGTACAATGAGCAGTTCTTC. The full variable domain, in which reference TRBV30 and TRBJ2-1 provide the parts outside the CDR3, is SQTIHQWPATLVQPVGSPLSLECTVEGTSNPNLYWYRQAAGRGLQLLFYSVGIGQISSEVPQNLSASRPQDRQFILSSKKLLLSDSGFYLCAWKQKYNEQFFGPGTRLTVL.

V usage is TRBV7-2 and J usage is TRBJ2-3; 10 bases map to TRBD2. Germline trimming cut 1 base from V and 8 bases from J; bases unmatched to any gene: 12. There are 17 residues in the CDR3. Germline lookup yields CDR1 SGHTA and CDR2 FQGNSA. The DNA of the CDR3 is TGTGCCAGCAGCTTAGAGGCTAGCGGGGGACAGCGGGCTACGCAGTATTTT. Amino acids: CASSLEASGGQRATQYF.

The rearrangement uses TRBV4-1 and TRBJ2-5; 8 bases agree with TRBD2. After removal of 4 bases from V and 0 bases from J, the junction contained 1 base not matched to a gene. The CDR3 spans 14 residues. Germline loops: CDR1 MGHRA, CDR2 YSYEKL. CDR3 DNA: TGCGCCAGCAGCCTTAGCGGGGACCAAGAGACCCAGTACTTC. It specifies CASSLSGDQETQYF.

This sequence joins TRBV7-2 and TRBJ2-1, with TRBD2 matching over 8 bases. This CDR3 has 15 residues. The germline V gene encodes CDR1 SGHTA and CDR2 FQGNSA. The J segment lost 8 bases and the V segment lost 0 bases, leaving 6 bases of the junction unmatched. Here the CDR3 reads CASSLAGGGLDEQFF. CDR3 coding DNA: TGTGCCAGCAGCTTAGCGGGCGGGGGGTTGGATGAGCAGTTCTTC. Filled out from reference TRBV7-2 and TRBJ2-1, the complete variable domain reads GAGVSQSPSNKVTEKGKDVELRCDPISGHTALYWYRQSLGQGLEFLIYFQGNSAPDKSGLPSDRFSAERTGGSVSTLTIQRTQQEDSAVYLCASSLAGGGLDEQFFGPGTRLTVL.

The V and J genes are TRBV9 and TRBJ2-7, with 11 bases identical to TRBD1. The CDR3 extends over 14 amino acids. V lost 2 bases and J lost 4; bases outside the gene matches: 2. CDR1 is SGDLS, CDR2 YYNGEE, per germline. DNA of the CDR3: TGTGCCAGCAGCGTGGGACAGGGGGGGTACGAGCAGTACTTC. Protein product: CASSVGQGGYEQYF.

The chain combines TRBV19 with TRBJ1-5; 9 positions agree with TRBD1. After removal of 5 bases from V and 6 bases from J, the junction contained 5 bases not matched to a gene. This CDR3 has 14 amino acids. Germline CDR1 and CDR2: LNHDA and SQIVND (reference sequence). CDR3 loop: CASSVGTGFQPQHF. Written as DNA, the CDR3 is TGTGCCAGTAGTGTAGGGACAGGGTTTCAGCCCCAGCATTTT.

This chain links TRBV6-6 with TRBJ2-7, with 8 bases identical to TRBD1. J gave up 2 bases and V 8 bases, and 14 bases lay outside the gene matches. The CDR3 is 16 residues long. The V gene's germline CDR1 is MNHNY and CDR2 SVGAGI (reference sequence). This chain's CDR3 is CASALRLGQEAYEQYF. CDR3 in DNA: TGTGCCAGCGCTTTGAGACTGGGACAGGAAGCCTACGAGCAGTACTTC.

The genes are TRBV2 and TRBJ1-1, with a possible D match to TRBD1 (6 bases). The length of the CDR3 is 14 residues. Germline loops: CDR1 SNHLY, CDR2 FYNNEI. V lost 8 bases and J lost 3, with 16 bases in between. The CDR3 protein is CASQPGQQDTEAFF. The CDR3 DNA reads TGTGCCAGCCAACCCGGACAGCAGGACACTGAAGCTTTCTTT.

The CDR3 loop is CAWGEYRDRGSDEQFF. The CDR3 DNA follows: TGTGCCTGGGGGGAATACCGGGACAGGGGGTCGGATGAGCAGTTCTTC. The V and J genes are TRBV30 and TRBJ2-1, with 11 bases that match TRBD1. There are 16 residues in the CDR3. Germline V gene lookup returns CDR1 GTSNPN and CDR2 SVGIG (reference sequence). Trimming removed 5 bases from V and 8 bases from J; junction bases left unmatched: 14.

This clone was detected a few times. The chain has TRBV29-1 and TRBJ1-2; 7 bases agree with TRBD1. This CDR3 spans 12 amino acids. The germline V gene encodes CDR1 SQVTM and CDR2 ANQGSEA. V gave up 6 bases and J gave up 8 bases; unmatched junction bases: 9. For the CDR3, the DNA is TGCAGCGTGGGCGACAGGGAACGGGGCTACACCTTC. Amino acid sequence: CSVGDRERGYTF.

The V call is TRBV5-4, the J call TRBJ2-1, with D uncertain. Trimming stripped 0 bases from V and 4 bases from J, with 5 bases between. CDR3 length equals 13 residues. CDR1 and CDR2 from the germline V gene are SGHNT and YYREEE (reference sequence). The CDR3 here is CASSLAQYNEQFF. In DNA form, the CDR3 reads TGTGCCAGCAGCTTGGCTCAGTACAATGAGCAGTTCTTC. The full variable domain, with the rest looked up from reference TRBV5-4 and TRBJ2-1, is ETGVTQSPTHLIKTRGQQVTLRCSSQSGHNTVSWYQQALGQGPQFIFQYYREEENGRGNFPPRFSGLQFPNYSSELNVNALELDDSALYLCASSLAQYNEQFFGPGTRLTVL.

The chain has TRBV2 and TRBJ1-2, with D maybe TRBD1 (5 bases). Between the trimmed V and J ends, which lost 5 bases and 4 bases, there was a span of 17 bases. This CDR3 spans 15 amino acids. Per the germline V gene, CDR1 is SNHLY and CDR2 is FYNNEI. CDR3: CASSPHPGGGYGYTF. The DNA for the CDR3 is TGTGCCAGCAGTCCCCACCCGGGGGGAGGCTATGGCTACACCTTC. Using reference TRBV2 and TRBJ1-2 for the parts outside the CDR3, the full variable domain is EPEVTQTPSHQVTQMGQEVILRCVPISNHLYFYWYRQILGQKVEFLVSFYNNEISEKSEIFDDQFSVERPDGSNFTLKIRSTKLEDSAMYFCASSPHPGGGYGYTFGSGTRLTVV.

CDR3 in amino acids: CASIGLGGAYNEQFF. The CDR3 DNA sequence: TGTGCCAGCATCGGGCTGGGGGGGGCCTACAATGAGCAGTTCTTC. This rearrangement joins TRBV27 to TRBJ2-1, with 7 bases identical to TRBD2. This CDR3 region has 15 residues. The V segment lost 7 bases and the J segment 2 bases; nucleotides outside the gene matches: 8. CDR1 is MNHEY and CDR2 is SMNVEV in the germline V gene (reference sequence).

The chain is built from TRBV5-4 and TRBJ1-2; possibly TRBD1 for D (5 bases). CDR3 length: 18 residues. Per germline, CDR1 SGHNT and CDR2 YYREEE (reference sequence). Trimming took 5 bases from V and 0 from J, leaving 23 bases between them. As DNA, the CDR3 is TGTGCCAGCAGGGGGGGAGGACCGATAAGGCCGTCTAACTATGGCTACACCTTC. Translated, it gives CASRGGGPIRPSNYGYTF.

The chain is built from TRBV5-1 and TRBJ2-5, with 9 bases fitting TRBD2. V was clipped by 8 bases and J by 1 base; unmatched bases: 6. CDR3 size: 14 residues. Germline values: CDR1 SGHRS, CDR2 YFSETQ. The chain's CDR3 is CASQRGDAQETQYF. In nucleotides, the CDR3 is TGCGCCAGTCAGCGGGGGGACGCCCAAGAGACCCAGTACTTC.

The rearrangement uses TRBV13 and TRBJ2-7; TRBD2 agrees at 15 bases. Germline V gene sequence: CDR1 PRHDT, CDR2 FYEKMQ (reference sequence). Unmatched junction bases numbered 6, after V lost 5 bases and J lost 4 bases. The CDR3 consists of 16 residues. CDR3 region: CASSPSGTSGRYEQYF. The CDR3 DNA reads TGTGCCAGCAGCCCATCGGGGACTAGCGGGAGGTACGAGCAGTACTTC.

This rearrangement joins TRBV15 to TRBJ2-1; weak D call: TRBD2 (7 bases). The CDR3 extends over 16 amino acids. Germline V gene lookup returns CDR1 LNHNV and CDR2 YYDKDF (reference sequence). The V end lost 3 bases, the J end lost 7 bases, and 19 bases lay between the germline ends. The CDR3 DNA reads as TGTGCCACCAGCAGGGGCCGGGGGGCGCAAATAAATGAGCAGTTCTTC. Protein product: CATSRGRGAQINEQFF.